These 23 T cell receptor beta chains were sequenced from one sample in a study of OX40 agonist ivuxolimab in advanced cancers. The repertoire was sequenced with immunoSEQ multiplex PCR; TCRdb's copy has only in-frame clones and lacks some. The table includes about 40,000 clones, 88% detected once. Source: CD4+ or CD8+ T cells sorted from blood, taken in a trial of the OX40 agonist ivuxolimab. All receptors derive from an adult with an advanced solid tumor such as melanoma, head and neck, liver or kidney cancer.

The rearrangement joins TRBV27 to TRBJ2-2; no firm D call. The germline CDR1 and CDR2 sequences are MNHEY and SMNVEV (reference sequence). Trimming removed 6 bases from V and 0 bases from J, with 2 bases in between. CDR3 length: 12 residues. CDR3 protein: CASSANTGELFF. The CDR3 DNA is TGTGCCAGCAGCGCGAACACCGGGGAGCTGTTTTTT.

V usage is TRBV4-2 and J usage is TRBJ1-5; D may be TRBD1 (6 bases). The V end lost 5 bases, the J end lost 5 bases, and 10 bases lay between the germline ends. CDR1 is LGHNA and CDR2 is YNFKEQ in the germline V gene. This CDR3 contains 13 residues. CDR3 region: CASSYQGHQPQHF. CDR3 nucleotides: TGTGCCAGCAGCTACCAGGGGCATCAGCCCCAGCATTTT.

The chain joins TRBV11-2 to TRBJ2-1; D unresolved. Trimming shortened V by 3 bases and J by 9 bases, and 6 bases separated the two germline ends. The CDR3 covers 11 residues. Germline CDR1 reads SGHAT; CDR2 reads FQNNGV. The CDR3 DNA reads as TGTGCCAGCAGCTTTACCGGTGAGCAGTTCTTC. It codes for CASSFTGEQFF.

The chain is built from TRBV5-3 and TRBJ1-3, with unresolved D. TRBV5-3 is labeled an ORF, and its function is uncertain. Trimming left V 8 bases short and J 0 bases short, with 15 bases between. CDR3 length: 15 residues. CDR3 DNA: TGTGCCAGCAGCCAAGATCGGGGCTCTGGAAACACCATATATTTT. The encoded protein is CASSQDRGSGNTIYF.

This chain links TRBV5-1 with TRBJ2-3; tentatively, D is TRBD1 (6 bases). This CDR3 is built from 14 residues. Germline CDR1 SGHRS, CDR2 YFSETQ. Trimming took 3 bases from V and 3 from J, leaving 11 bases between them. In DNA form, the CDR3 reads TGCGCCAGCAGCTACTACAGGGAAACAGATACGCAGTATTTT. Its protein product is CASSYYRETDTQYF.

The chain carries TRBV5-4 and TRBJ2-7; TRBD1 aligns across 9 bases. With 4 bases clipped from V and 6 bases from J, the junction kept 2 bases outside the gene matches. Germline assignment: CDR1 SGHNT and CDR2 YYREEE (reference sequence). CDR3 size: 12 residues. The CDR3 reads CASSGTGTEQYF. CDR3 bases: TGTGCCAGCAGCGGGACAGGGACCGAGCAGTACTTC.

The chain uses TRBV6-5 and TRBJ1-1, with 7 bases matching TRBD1. J was trimmed by 10 bases and V by 4 bases; bases with no gene match: 6. The CDR3 sequence is 12 residues long. The V gene's germline CDR1 is MNHEY and CDR2 SVGAGI. The DNA for the CDR3 is TGTGCCAGCAGTTTCCCGACAGGGACAGCTTTCTTT. Amino acids: CASSFPTGTAFF.

V is TRBV18 and J is TRBJ1-4, with a tentative D call TRBD1 (6 bases). The CDR3 sequence is 17 residues long. From germline, CDR1 is KGHSH and CDR2 LQKENI. Trimming took off 3 bases at V and 3 bases at J, with 17 bases between the two ends. The CDR3 loop is CASSPRIPGEANEKLFF. The DNA of the CDR3 is TGTGCCAGCTCACCGCGAATACCAGGGGAGGCTAATGAAAAACTGTTTTTT.

V and J are TRBV2 and TRBJ2-5; TRBD2 aligns across 13 bases. Germline CDR1 is SNHLY and CDR2 is FYNNEI. V trimming: 6 bases; J trimming: 1 base; junction bases outside the gene matches: 8. The CDR3 loop spans 17 amino acids. CDR3 amino acids: CASSRTSGRAVQETQYF. CDR3 nucleotides: TGTGCCAGCAGCCGAACTAGCGGGAGGGCCGTCCAAGAGACCCAGTACTTC.

This chain connects TRBV6-1 to TRBJ2-1; no clear D gene. Trimming pared 7 bases from V and 0 bases from J, leaving 13 bases between. The length of the CDR3 is 15 residues. Germline V lookup: CDR1 MNHNS, CDR2 SASEGT. The CDR3 nucleotides are TGTGCCAGCATGCCCGGTGCTGGCTCCTACAATGAGCAGTTCTTC. It is translated as CASMPGAGSYNEQFF.

The chain carries TRBV12-5 and TRBJ2-7; TRBD1 matches 8 bases. V shed 7 bases, J shed 1 base, and the junction held 9 bases outside the gene matches. Germline V lookup: CDR1 LGHNT, CDR2 FRNRAP. This CDR3 is 15 amino acids long. As DNA, the CDR3 is TGTGCTAGTGCCCCGGGACAGGTTTTTTCCTACGAGCAGTACTTC. It codes for CASAPGQVFSYEQYF.

This clone was counted a single time. The chain employs TRBV10-2 and TRBJ1-2; D unresolved. Germline CDR1 reads WSHSY; CDR2 reads SAAADI. The germline V and J ends were trimmed by 1 base and 4 bases, with 10 bases remaining between them. This CDR3 region has 14 residues. The CDR3 DNA reads as TGCGCCAGCAGTGAGTTGGGCAGATTCTATGGCTACACCTTC. Amino acid sequence: CASSELGRFYGYTF.

Within the sample, this clone is medium-sized. This rearrangement joins TRBV28 to TRBJ2-7; D perhaps matches TRBD1 (6 bases). V lost 6 bases to trimming and J lost 3 bases, with 15 bases between them. Per germline, CDR1 MDHEN and CDR2 SYDVKM. This CDR3 has 14 amino acids. Here the CDR3 DNA reads TGTGCCAGCAGCTTGGCCTCGGACAGCTACGAGCAGTACTTC. It yields the protein CASSLASDSYEQYF.

V is TRBV6-1 and J is TRBJ2-7, with 8 bases that match TRBD1. In germline, CDR1 is MNHNS, CDR2 SASEGT. This CDR3 comprises 15 residues. The V gene end was trimmed by 5 bases and the J gene end by 0 bases; junction bases not matched to a gene: 6. The CDR3 sequence: CASSIHRGYSYEQYF. As DNA, the CDR3 is TGTGCCAGCAGTATCCACAGGGGGTACTCCTACGAGCAGTACTTC.

This clone turned up a few times. J is TRBJ2-7 and V is TRBV19; 8 bases match TRBD2. This CDR3 region has 14 residues. Unmatched junction bases numbered 6, after V lost 6 bases and J lost 2 bases. Germline V lookup: CDR1 LNHDA, CDR2 SQIVND (reference sequence). The chain's CDR3 is CASSATSGAYEQYF. Written as DNA, the CDR3 is TGTGCCAGTAGCGCTACTAGCGGTGCCTACGAGCAGTACTTC.

The chain is built from TRBV28 and TRBJ1-5, with D possibly matching TRBD1 (5 bases). This CDR3 has 15 residues. Germline V gene sequence: CDR1 MDHEN, CDR2 SYDVKM. Trimming took off 4 bases at V and 4 bases at J, with 14 bases between the two ends. DNA of the CDR3: TGTGCCAGCAGTTACTCCGCAGGGCTAAATCAGCCCCAGCATTTT. This codes for CASSYSAGLNQPQHF.

The genes are TRBV5-4 and TRBJ2-5, with 8 positions matching TRBD2. The germline CDR1 and CDR2 sequences are SGHNT and YYREEE (reference sequence). This CDR3 spans 14 amino acids. Trimming cost V 0 bases and J 6 bases; bases outside gene matches: 4. The CDR3 DNA sequence: TGTGCCAGCAGCTTGGAGGGACTAGGGAAGACCCAGTACTTC. Its protein is CASSLEGLGKTQYF.

DNA for the CDR3: TGTGCCAGCAGTTACCCAAGGACAGCTAGCAATCAGCCCCAGCATTTT. The encoded protein is CASSYPRTASNQPQHF. The chain uses TRBV28 and TRBJ1-5, with D tentatively TRBD1 (6 bases). The CDR3 contains 16 residues. Germline V CDR1 and CDR2: MDHEN, SYDVKM. The germline V and J ends were trimmed by 4 bases and 0 bases, with 13 bases remaining between them.

This clone was recorded only once. The V gene is TRBV4-1, the J gene TRBJ2-7; TRBD2 matches at 12 bases. Trimming cost V 4 bases and J 2 bases; bases outside gene matches: 6. Germline assignment: CDR1 MGHRA and CDR2 YSYEKL. The CDR3 is 16 residues long. Here the CDR3 DNA reads TGCGCCAGCAGCCCCTGGACTAGCGGGGCTCCCTACGAGCAGTACTTC. This translates into CASSPWTSGAPYEQYF.

CDR3 sequence: CASLRDRDHQPQHF. In DNA, the CDR3 is TGTGCCAGCCTCCGGGACAGGGATCATCAGCCCCAGCATTTT. V is TRBV27 and J is TRBJ1-5; 9 bases align to TRBD1. Germline CDR1 is MNHEY and CDR2 is SMNVEV (reference sequence). With 8 bases clipped from V and 5 bases from J, the junction kept 7 bases outside the gene matches. The CDR3 is made up of 14 amino acids.

The gene calls are TRBV28 and TRBJ2-1; TRBD2 agrees at 11 bases. The CDR3 sequence is 17 residues long. V dropped 2 bases and J dropped 4; count of bases not matched to a gene: 7. Germline CDR1 MDHEN, CDR2 SYDVKM. The CDR3 nucleotides read TGTGCCAGCAGTTTAGGGCTAGCGGGAGGTAGGTACAATGAGCAGTTCTTC. Translation: CASSLGLAGGRYNEQFF.

This clone was counted once. The chain uses TRBV14 and TRBJ1-1; 9 bases line up with TRBD1. V shed 6 bases, J shed 8 bases, and the junction held 7 bases outside the gene matches. Germline CDR1 is SGHDN and CDR2 is FVKESK. The CDR3 sequence is 13 residues long. DNA of the CDR3: TGTGCCAGCAGTCAAACAGGGGGCAGGGAAGCTTTCTTT. Its protein product is CASSQTGGREAFF.

This sequence joins TRBV29-1 and TRBJ1-3; D call uncertain. Germline lookup yields CDR1 SQVTM and CDR2 ANQGSEA. The length of the CDR3 is 13 residues. Between the trimmed V and J ends, which lost 4 bases and 0 bases, there was a span of 7 bases. The DNA of the CDR3 is TGCAGCGTTGGTGGAGTCTCTGGAAACACCATATATTTT. The encoded protein is CSVGGVSGNTIYF.